What follows are 10 T cell receptor beta chains derived from one specimen sequenced in a study of blood T cell repertoires in COVID-19. Measured with immunoSEQ multiplex PCR; TCRdb has only the in-frame clones, and not every one. The sample has approximately 220,000 clones, 84% seen once. The specimen was peripheral blood. These receptors all come from a woman in her 30s who had recovered from COVID-19.

This clone counts as medium-sized. The chain recombines TRBV6-6 with TRBJ1-6; possible D gene TRBD1, 6 bases. The CDR3 contains 13 residues. Trimming took off 4 bases at V and 10 bases at J, with 11 bases between the two ends. Germline-derived CDR1 and CDR2 are MNHNY and SVGAGI (reference sequence). The CDR3 loop reads CASSSTGISPLHF. The CDR3 DNA follows: TGTGCCAGCAGTTCCACAGGGATCTCACCCCTCCACTTT.

CDR3 residues: CASSLAWTGEGDTQYF. The CDR3 DNA is TGTGCCAGCTCACTCGCCTGGACAGGGGAGGGAGATACGCAGTATTTT. The chain carries TRBV18 and TRBJ2-3; 9 bases align to TRBD1. The CDR3 is 16 residues long. With 4 bases clipped from V and 5 bases from J, the junction kept 10 bases outside the gene matches. Germline values: CDR1 KGHSH, CDR2 LQKENI.

This clone was picked up a small number of times. The rearrangement joins TRBV6-4 to TRBJ2-2; a possible D gene is TRBD2 (6 bases). Germline-derived CDR1 and CDR2 are MRHNA and SNTAGT. With 5 bases removed from V and 5 bases from J, the gap between germline ends came to 12 bases. This CDR3 comprises 14 residues. CDR3 amino acids: CASSRTGETGELFF. The CDR3 coding sequence is TGTGCCAGCAGTAGGACGGGGGAAACCGGGGAGCTGTTTTTT.

The chain combines TRBV5-1 with TRBJ2-7, with TRBD1 matching over 7 bases. Losses at the gene ends were 4 bases for V and 5 bases for J; bases not matched to a gene: 6. Per the germline V gene, CDR1 is SGHRS and CDR2 is YFSETQ. CDR3 length: 13 amino acids. CDR3 amino acids: CASSAPGGNEQYF. The CDR3 bases are TGCGCCAGCAGCGCCCCAGGGGGTAACGAGCAGTACTTC.

This clone was seen only once. V usage is TRBV7-2 and J usage is TRBJ2-2; maybe TRBD2 (5 bases). This CDR3 region has 15 residues. Germline V gene sequence: CDR1 SGHTA, CDR2 FQGNSA. With 3 bases removed from V and 4 bases from J, the gap between germline ends came to 12 bases. In DNA form, the CDR3 reads TGTGCCAGCAGCTTGTCTGGACTCGGCACCGGGGAGCTGTTTTTT. Its translation: CASSLSGLGTGELFF.

The chain is built from TRBV27 and TRBJ2-7, with TRBD1 matching over 7 bases. The junction had 5 bases not matched to a gene; V was cut back by 1 base and J by 2 bases. Germline CDR1 reads MNHEY; CDR2 reads SMNVEV (reference sequence). The CDR3 sequence is 15 residues long. This CDR3 is CASSLLGQGAYEQYF. In DNA, the CDR3 is TGTGCCAGCAGTTTATTGGGCCAGGGGGCCTACGAGCAGTACTTC.

V usage is TRBV7-9 and J usage is TRBJ2-3, with 8 bases matching TRBD2. The V gene end was trimmed by 1 base and the J gene end by 4 bases; junction bases not matched to a gene: 10. Germline lookup yields CDR1 SEHNR and CDR2 FQNEAQ (reference sequence). CDR3 length: 17 amino acids. Here the CDR3 DNA reads TGTGCCAGCAGCTTAGGGTATGGCGGGAGGTCTGCAGATACGCAGTATTTT. Protein product: CASSLGYGGRSADTQYF.

V is TRBV5-4 and J is TRBJ2-2, with D perhaps TRBD2 (7 bases). In germline, CDR1 is SGHNT, CDR2 YYREEE (reference sequence). With 4 bases removed from V and 0 bases from J, the gap between germline ends came to 16 bases. This CDR3 has 17 residues. The CDR3 DNA sequence: TGTGCCAGCAGCCTGGGACGGGGGGCGGCGAACACCGGGGAGCTGTTTTTT. This translates into CASSLGRGAANTGELFF. The full variable domain, rest sourced from reference TRBV5-4 and TRBJ2-2, is ETGVTQSPTHLIKTRGQQVTLRCSSQSGHNTVSWYQQALGQGPQFIFQYYREEENGRGNFPPRFSGLQFPNYSSELNVNALELDDSALYLCASSLGRGAANTGELFFGEGSRLTVL.

V gene TRBV19 combines with J gene TRBJ2-2; TRBD1 is a possible D gene (6 bases). V lost 8 bases and J 1 base, leaving 8 bases between the germline ends. Per germline, CDR1 LNHDA and CDR2 SQIVND (reference sequence). The CDR3 runs 13 residues. CDR3 in DNA: TGTGCCAGTGGGACATGGAACACCGGGGAGCTGTTTTTT. Its protein is CASGTWNTGELFF.

The chain joins TRBV9 to TRBJ2-5; D might be TRBD2 (5 bases). Germline CDR1 SGDLS, CDR2 YYNGEE. This CDR3 contains 14 residues. V lost 4 bases to trimming and J lost 5 bases, with 15 bases between them. CDR3 loop: CASSPYRGGETQYF. In DNA form, the CDR3 reads TGTGCCAGCAGCCCCTACCGGGGTGGCGAGACCCAGTACTTC. The complete variable domain, with remaining parts taken from reference TRBV9 and TRBJ2-5, reads DSGVTQTPKHLITATGQRVTLRCSPRSGDLSVYWYQQSLDQGLQFLIQYYNGEERAKGNILERFSAQQFPDLHSELNLSSLELGDSALYFCASSPYRGGETQYFGPGTRLLVL.